This T cell receptor (beta chain) emerged from a study of shared clonotypes between healthy human individuals. Study-wide findings and caveats: Sorted-subset sequencing, rarefaction showed, was incomplete despite large depth.

This CDR3 region has 14 residues. Unmatched junction bases numbered 6, after V lost 3 bases and J lost 4 bases. Per the germline V gene, CDR1 is SGHRS and CDR2 is YFSETQ. Points on this clone: Its cognate antigen is unknown.

The assay was run at deep level. Sequenced by immunoSEQ multiplex PCR; TCRdb stores in-frame clones only, minus some. This table holds 300,000 or so clones, 74% found once. The material sequenced was memory CD4+ T cells sorted from blood. Described subset: CD45RA-negative fraction. The V gene is TRBV5-1, the J gene TRBJ1-1, with TRBD1 matching 7 bases. This sequence originates from a man aged 25 to 45 in good health. In DNA form, the CDR3 reads TGCGCCAGCAGCTCCTCAGGGGGAAGCACTGAAGCTTTCTTT. Its protein is CASSSSGGSTEAFF.